A single count supports the clone carrying this TCR beta chain. Its antigen remains unidentified. Other DNA sequences in the same sample also yield this CDR3. Deep-level settings were used for running the assay. Clones were sequenced by immunoSEQ multiplex PCR, and TCRdb holds only the in-frame ones, with some missing. The data show 2 million to 2.5 million clones, 90% to 97% seen once. Into CD45RA+ naive and CD45RA-negative memory subsets, the CD4+ cells were split. Trimming stripped 4 bases from V and 1 base from J, with 11 bases between. The V gene's germline CDR1 is SGHRS and CDR2 YFSETQ. The length of the CDR3 is 14 residues. The record originates from a study of shared clonotypes between healthy human individuals. Study-wide results and limits: When naive CD4 clonotypes were compared across several donors, 4% to 6.5% were shared.

This receptor was identified in a man aged 18-30 years in good health. The sample taken for sequencing was naive CD4+ T cells sorted from blood. The sample's subset: CD45RA+ positively selected. The chain joins TRBV5-1 to TRBJ2-5; a possible D gene is TRBD2 (6 bases). CDR3 bases: TGCGCCAGCAGCGTTAGCGGAAGCCAAGAGACCCAGTACTTC. Translation gives CASSVSGSQETQYF.